These 3 T cell receptor beta chains were all obtained from the same sample, sequenced in a study of OX40 agonist ivuxolimab in advanced cancers. Generated by immunoSEQ multiplex PCR, the TCRdb table keeps only in-frame clones and is missing some. The table records approximately 77,000 clones, about 90% of them present only once. The sequencing here drew on CD4+ or CD8+ T cells sorted from blood, taken in a trial of the OX40 agonist ivuxolimab. The receptors here all came from an adult with an advanced solid tumor such as melanoma, head and neck, liver or kidney cancer.

The V and J genes are TRBV28 and TRBJ1-2; D is possibly TRBD1 (5 bases). The CDR3 contains 16 residues. Per germline, CDR1 MDHEN and CDR2 SYDVKM. Deletions cut 4 bases from V and 2 bases from J, with 17 bases between. The CDR3 spells CASSSGPPLENYGYTF. Written as DNA, the CDR3 is TGTGCCAGCAGTTCGGGGCCTCCTTTGGAAAACTATGGCTACACCTTC.

The chain employs TRBV5-1 and TRBJ1-2; the D is unclear. Germline V CDR1 and CDR2: SGHRS, YFSETQ. This CDR3 is 14 amino acids long. V lost 5 bases, J lost 0 bases, and 11 bases lay in between. CDR3 sequence reads: CASSTPPSNYGYTF. The CDR3 DNA is TGCGCCAGCAGTACGCCGCCATCTAACTATGGCTACACCTTC.

This chain links TRBV27 with TRBJ2-5, with 8 bases fitting TRBD1. The CDR3 length is 13 residues. Germline CDR1 MNHEY, CDR2 SMNVEV (reference sequence). V lost 8 bases to trimming and J lost 5 bases; unmatched junction nucleotides: 7. For the CDR3, the DNA is TGTGCCAGCCAGGGGGCCGGCTGGGAGACCCAGTACTTC. Its translation is CASQGAGWETQYF.